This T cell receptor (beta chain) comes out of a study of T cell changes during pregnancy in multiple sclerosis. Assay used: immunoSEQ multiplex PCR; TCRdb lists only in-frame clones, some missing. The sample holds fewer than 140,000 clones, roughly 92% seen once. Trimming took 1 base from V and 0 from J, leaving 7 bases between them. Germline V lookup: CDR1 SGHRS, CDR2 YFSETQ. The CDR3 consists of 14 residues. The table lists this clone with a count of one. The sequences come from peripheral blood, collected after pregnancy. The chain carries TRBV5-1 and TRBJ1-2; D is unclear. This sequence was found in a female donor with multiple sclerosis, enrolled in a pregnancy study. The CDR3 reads CASSLYPANYGYTF. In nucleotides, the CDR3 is TGCGCCAGCAGCTTGTACCCAGCTAACTATGGCTACACCTTC.